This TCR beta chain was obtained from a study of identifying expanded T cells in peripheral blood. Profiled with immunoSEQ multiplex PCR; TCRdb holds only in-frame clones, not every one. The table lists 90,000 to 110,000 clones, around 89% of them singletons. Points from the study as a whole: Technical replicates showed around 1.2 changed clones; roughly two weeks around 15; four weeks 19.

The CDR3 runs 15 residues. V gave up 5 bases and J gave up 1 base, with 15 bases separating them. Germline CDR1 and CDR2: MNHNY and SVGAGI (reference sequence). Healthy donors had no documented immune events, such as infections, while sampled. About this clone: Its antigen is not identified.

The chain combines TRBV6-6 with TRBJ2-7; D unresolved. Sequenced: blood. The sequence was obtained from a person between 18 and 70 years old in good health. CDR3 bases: TGTGCCAGCAGTCCCCGTATAGGAAATTCCTACGAGCAGTACTTC. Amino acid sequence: CASSPRIGNSYEQYF.